The clone carrying this TCR beta chain was recorded a few times. This entry comes from a study of Graves' ophthalmopathy and Graves' hyperthyroidism. Researchers took RNA transcripts and amplified TCR beta CDR3 regions from them. HTBI-primed RT-PCR formed the first round, and a multiplex PCR formed the second. MiXCR was run by TCRdb on the multiplex PCR reads, yielding one entry per CDR3 protein. The top ten clones hold about 40% of a sample with about 740,000 distinct CDR3 sequences, approximately 40% of them seen once. It was from over 8.5 ml of fresh peripheral blood that the PBMCs came. The receptor's source is an adult man with Graves' ophthalmopathy. The specimen sequenced was peripheral blood.

The CDR3 DNA reads as TGTGCCAGCATCACGGACGGAAATAATGAAAAACTGTTTTTT. This translates into CASITDGNNEKLFF. The chain joins TRBV2 to TRBJ1-4; D is unresolved. Germline V CDR1 and CDR2: SNHLY, FYNNEI. The CDR3 has 14 residues. V was shortened by 7 bases and J by 4 bases, with 13 bases between the two germline ends.